This is a list of T cell receptor beta chains from one sample in a study of control samples from healthy donors and cancer patients. The table came from immunoSEQ multiplex PCR; TCRdb's copy has only in-frame clones and leaves some out. The repertoire holds roughly 150,000 clones, with 70% to 90% as singletons. Sequencing was done on a sample of blood. These receptors came from a young man in good health. Each CDR3 is given with its conserved first and last residue. A D gene is named only where the DNA matches it firmly. Some rows have no size entry. The others give once, few or many, or a class for an expanded clone.

J	size	V	D	DNA	CDR3
TRBJ2-2	.	TRBV7-9	.	TGTGCCAGCAGTAGGGGAGAGGACGGGGAGCTGTTTTTT	CASSRGEDGELFF
TRBJ2-5	.	TRBV25-1	.	TGTGCCAGCAGTGAATACAGGGAACGGGAGACCCAGTACTTC	CASSEYRERETQYF
TRBJ2-3	once	TRBV11-1	.	TGTGCCAGCAGCTTAGAGGGCCGGATCACAGATACGCAGTATTTT	CASSLEGRITDTQYF
TRBJ2-1	once	TRBV7-9	.	TGTGCCAGCAGCTCTTTGGGGGGCCCGCAGTACAATGAGCAGTTCTTC	CASSSLGGPQYNEQFF
TRBJ1-1	once	TRBV15	TRBD1	TGTGCCACCAGCGGGGGAGACAGGGTGAGGACTGAAGCTTTCTTT	CATSGGDRVRTEAFF
TRBJ2-6	.	TRBV4-3	.	TGCGCCAGCAGCCCAGCAGGGCCCTCGCCTGGGGCCAACGTCCTGACTTTC	CASSPAGPSPGANVLTF
TRBJ1-1	.	TRBV2	.	TGTGCCAGCAGACATCGGGACACTGAAGCTTTCTTT	CASRHRDTEAFF
TRBJ2-1	.	TRBV5-6	.	TGTGCCAGCAGCTTGTCCGGGGCGATCTACAATGAGCAGTTCTTC	CASSLSGAIYNEQFF
TRBJ2-5	once	TRBV4-2	TRBD1	TGTGCCAGCAGCCAAAGCACGGGACAGCAAGAGACCCAGTACTTC	CASSQSTGQQETQYF
TRBJ1-1	few	TRBV9	TRBD1	TGTGCCAGCAGCGTAGGGACAGGGGACACTGAAGCTTTCTTT	CASSVGTGDTEAFF
TRBJ1-2	.	TRBV2	TRBD1	TGTGCCAGCAAACGGACAGGGTCCCCTAACTATGGCTACACCTTC	CASKRTGSPNYGYTF
TRBJ1-3	.	TRBV6-5	.	TGTGCCAGCAGTTACTCTGGGGAGGGATACACCATATATTTT	CASSYSGEGYTIYF
TRBJ2-7	few	TRBV5-6	.	TGTGCCAGCACGAGGGGTATGGCAGGGGAACACGAGCAGTACTTC	CASTRGMAGEHEQYF
TRBJ2-4	.	TRBV23-1	.	TGCGCCAGCAGTCAGACGCGGGGAGCCAAAAACATTCAGTACTTC	CASSQTRGAKNIQYF
TRBJ2-3	.	TRBV28	.	TGTGCCACCGGGGCGGAAGGCACAGATACGCAGTATTTT	CATGAEGTDTQYF
TRBJ1-6	.	TRBV13	TRBD1	TGTGCCAGCAGCCGACAGGGAAATTCACCCCTCCACTTT	CASSRQGNSPLHF
TRBJ1-2	.	TRBV7-2	.	TGTGCCAGCAGCTTATCGGGAGCGGACCATGGCTACACCTTC	CASSLSGADHGYTF
TRBJ2-7	.	TRBV7-9	TRBD1	TGTGCCAGCGGGACAGGATCCTACGAGCAGTACTTC	CASGTGSYEQYF
TRBJ1-2	.	TRBV5-4	TRBD1	TGTGCCAGCAGCCTAGGACAGGGTACTAACTATGGCTACACCTTC	CASSLGQGTNYGYTF
TRBJ1-3	.	TRBV7-6	.	TGTGCCAGCAGCCCAATGGGGGTTTTTACTGGAAACACCATATATTTT	CASSPMGVFTGNTIYF
TRBJ1-2	.	TRBV7-2	.	TGTGCCAGCAGCACCGAGAACTATGGCTACACCTTC	CASSTENYGYTF
TRBJ1-1	.	TRBV19	.	TGTGCCAGTAGAGGGGGGGTTGGTGCTGAAGCTTTCTTT	CASRGGVGAEAFF
TRBJ1-6	.	TRBV4-1	.	TGCGCCAGCAGCCAGTCGCTCTGGGACACAGAGGGAGTAGCCTATAATTCACCCCTCCACTTT	CASSQSLWDTEGVAYNSPLHF
TRBJ1-2	.	TRBV28	.	TGTGCCAGCAGTTTAATAGGGCAGGCCATTGGCTACACCTTC	CASSLIGQAIGYTF
TRBJ1-2	once	TRBV19	TRBD1	TGTGCCAGTAGTATGGACAGGGCGACGGGCTACACCTTC	CASSMDRATGYTF
TRBJ2-5	.	TRBV28	.	TGTGCCAGCAGTTCGAGTAGTTTTCGGGCGGTACAAGAGACCCAGTACTTC	CASSSSSFRAVQETQYF
TRBJ1-5	.	TRBV28	.	TGTGCCAGCAGGAGGACAGCGGTTTATAGCAATCAGCCCCAGCATTTT	CASRRTAVYSNQPQHF
TRBJ1-3	.	TRBV7-2	.	TGTGCCAGCAGCCACAGGGCTGGGACGGGAAACACCATATATTTT	CASSHRAGTGNTIYF
TRBJ1-2	.	TRBV28	.	TGTGCCTCAAGGGGGAACTATGGCTACACCTTC	CASRGNYGYTF
TRBJ2-2	.	TRBV4-1	TRBD1	TGCGCCAGCAGCCTGAGGACAGGGCGAGACACCGGGGAGCTGTTTTTT	CASSLRTGRDTGELFF
TRBJ2-7	.	TRBV7-8	.	TGTGCCAGCAGCCCATTCGGGGGGCGGAGAGAGCAGTACTTC	CASSPFGGRREQYF
TRBJ2-1	.	TRBV6-2/TRBV6-3	.	TGTGCCAGCAGTTCAGTTTCTTTGAATTACAATGAGCAGTTCTTC	CASSSVSLNYNEQFF
TRBJ2-7	.	TRBV6-2/TRBV6-3	TRBD2	TGTGCCAGCAGTTACTTTTCTAGCGGGGACTCCTACGAGCAGTACTTC	CASSYFSSGDSYEQYF
TRBJ1-3	.	TRBV19	.	TGTGCCAGTAGTCGACGCGACAGGCCAGCCTCTGGAAACACCATATATTTT	CASSRRDRPASGNTIYF
TRBJ2-5	.	TRBV30	.	TGTGCCTGGAGAGACATATACCCCGAGACCCAGTACTTC	CAWRDIYPETQYF
TRBJ1-4	.	TRBV7-4	.	TGTGCCAGCAGCTTATACGGTGAAAAACTGTTTTTT	CASSLYGEKLFF
TRBJ1-2	few	TRBV12-3/TRBV12-4	TRBD1	TGTGCCAGCAGTGGGGACAGGAGGGGCTACACCTTC	CASSGDRRGYTF
TRBJ2-5	.	TRBV7-2	.	TGTGCCAGCAGCTCTGGCCGCTCCGACTATCAAGAGACCCAGTACTTC	CASSSGRSDYQETQYF
TRBJ2-5	.	TRBV5-1	.	TGCGCCAGCAGCTTAATCCCACAAGAGACCCAGTACTTC	CASSLIPQETQYF
TRBJ1-3	.	TRBV6-1	.	TGTGCCAGCAGTGAAAGAGGGATTGGAAACACCATATATTTT	CASSERGIGNTIYF
TRBJ2-7	.	TRBV2	TRBD2	TGTGCCAGCAGCTCCGGGACTAGCAGCGACGAGCAGTACTTC	CASSSGTSSDEQYF
TRBJ1-3	few	TRBV4-2	TRBD1	TGTGCCAGCAGCCAGGAAACAGGGGACTCTGGAAACACCATATATTTT	CASSQETGDSGNTIYF
TRBJ1-5	.	TRBV19	TRBD1	TGTGCCAGTATGGACAGGCATCAGCCCCAGCATTTT	CASMDRHQPQHF
TRBJ2-5	.	TRBV5-1	TRBD1	TGCGCCAGCAGCCCCAGCACAGGGGCTCGGCAAGAGACCCAGTACTTC	CASSPSTGARQETQYF
TRBJ2-6	once	TRBV13	.	TGTGCCAGCAGCCCCGGCCCCGGGGCCAACGTCCTGACTTTC	CASSPGPGANVLTF